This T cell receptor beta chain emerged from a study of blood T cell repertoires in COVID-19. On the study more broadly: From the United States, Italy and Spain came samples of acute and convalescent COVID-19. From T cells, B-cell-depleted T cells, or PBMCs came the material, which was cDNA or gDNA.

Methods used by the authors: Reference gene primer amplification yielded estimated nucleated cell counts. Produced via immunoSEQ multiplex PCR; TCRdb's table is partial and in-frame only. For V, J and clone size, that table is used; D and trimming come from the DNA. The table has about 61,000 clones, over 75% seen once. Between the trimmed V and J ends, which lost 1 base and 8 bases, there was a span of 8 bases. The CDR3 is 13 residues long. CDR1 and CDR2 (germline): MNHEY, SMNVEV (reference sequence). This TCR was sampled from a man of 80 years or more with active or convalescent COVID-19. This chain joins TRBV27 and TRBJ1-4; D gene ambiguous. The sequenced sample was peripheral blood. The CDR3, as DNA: TGTGCCAGCAGTTTATATTACCGGGAAAAACTGTTTTTT. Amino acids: CASSLYYREKLFF.